The entry that follows covers one TCR beta chain sequence. This sample includes further DNA sequences coding for the same CDR3. This sample is part of a study of blood T cell repertoires in COVID-19. For the study at large: The samples span acute and convalescent COVID-19 from the United States, Italy and Spain.

The CDR3 contains 10 residues. CDR1 and CDR2 from the germline V gene are DFQATT and SNEGSKA (reference sequence). The V and J ends lost 1 base and 7 bases respectively, with 4 bases between them. In the original analysis: The assay estimated nucleated cells by amplifying reference gene primers. Clones were sequenced by immunoSEQ multiplex PCR, and TCRdb holds only the in-frame ones, with some missing. V and J calls plus clone size are reproduced from that table; the DNA served to infer D and trimming. The sample yields 110,000 or so clones, around 85% seen once. The sequenced material came from peripheral blood. The gene calls are TRBV20-1 and TRBJ2-5; D gene ambiguous. The TCR originated in a human donor in a cohort sampled during active COVID-19. The CDR3 spells CSARGATQYF. The CDR3 DNA follows: TGCAGTGCTAGAGGAGCGACCCAGTACTTC.